A selection of T cell receptor beta chains follows, all from one sample in a study of regulatory T cells in long-lasting Graves disease. MiXCR, run by TCRdb on the multiplex PCR reads, gives a single entry per CDR3 protein. The sample has 550,000 to 700,000 distinct CDR3 sequences; roughly a sixth are singletons. This sample was shared with a second study, whose subject was T cells in Graves' hyperthyroidism and ophthalmopathy.

The sequences come from peripheral blood mononuclear cells (PBMCs), collected at new diagnosis, from a patient treated with antithyroid drugs. Receptors were obtained from a man younger than 35 with Graves disease. Both conserved end residues are trimmed from each CDR3.

CDR3 length: 14
V gene: TRBV19
CDR3 protein: ASSSTSGTPTDTQY

CDR3 length: 13
V gene: TRBV4-2
CDR3 protein: ASSQVTGGSRKQY

CDR3 length: 13
V gene: TRBV28
CDR3 protein: ASSLGGGAAGELF

CDR3 length: 11
V gene: TRBV29-1
CDR3 protein: SVSPDNTGELF

CDR3 length: 11
V gene: TRBV3-1
CDR3 protein: ASSQGPGKEAF

CDR3 length: 10
V gene: TRBV30
CDR3 protein: AWSPRDEKLF

CDR3 length: 11
V gene: TRBV6-1
CDR3 protein: ASRRADQETQY

CDR3 length: 14
V gene: TRBV4-2
CDR3 protein: ASSPEETSGFYEQY

CDR3 length: 13
V gene: TRBV6-2/TRBV6-3
CDR3 protein: ASSLTGDLQVTQY

CDR3 length: 7
V gene: TRBV6-1
CDR3 protein: AGSGEQF

CDR3 length: 11
V gene: TRBV18
CDR3 protein: ASSPGEGEKLF

CDR3 length: 12
V gene: TRBV20-1
CDR3 protein: SARRPTSTDTQY

CDR3 length: 14
V gene: TRBV5-1
CDR3 protein: ASRDGTIANTGELF

CDR3 length: 13
V gene: TRBV2
CDR3 protein: ASRGTGPWDEKLF

CDR3 length: 12
V gene: TRBV7-2
CDR3 protein: ASSQEGSNQPQH

CDR3 length: 9
V gene: TRBV11-2
CDR3 protein: ASSEFGELF

CDR3 length: 11
V gene: TRBV12-3/TRBV12-4
CDR3 protein: ASIAQGAYGYT

CDR3 length: 14
V gene: TRBV5-6
CDR3 protein: ASSGGSSGRDYEQY

CDR3 length: 12
V gene: TRBV2
CDR3 protein: ATREGSGANVLT

CDR3 length: 13
V gene: TRBV28
CDR3 protein: ASSRGLSSTDTQY

CDR3 length: 12
V gene: TRBV28
CDR3 protein: ASSHRLYNSPLH

CDR3 length: 13
V gene: TRBV28
CDR3 protein: ASSFPGQDNQPQH